A single sample gave rise to the 29 T cell receptor beta chains below, sequenced in a study of shared clonotypes between healthy human individuals. Profiling relied on immunoSEQ multiplex PCR, and the TCRdb table lists in-frame clones only, not all of them. The repertoire holds more than 400,000 clones, about 96% seen once, with under 0.065% in the top ten. The specimen sequenced was naive CD4+ T cells sorted from blood. The subset: CD45RA+ positively selected. These receptors originate from a woman aged 25-40 years in good health.

The chain links TRBV7-2 to TRBJ2-1, with 7 bases identical to TRBD1. The CDR3 is 14 residues long. Germline V gene sequence: CDR1 SGHTA, CDR2 FQGNSA. V dropped 1 base and J dropped 5; count of bases not matched to a gene: 2. As DNA, the CDR3 is TGTGCCAGCAGCTTAGATACAGGGGACAATGAGCAGTTCTTC. Translated: CASSLDTGDNEQFF.

This chain links TRBV5-8 with TRBJ2-7; TRBD2 aligns across 10 bases. The CDR3 spans 15 residues. Germline CDR1 reads SGHTS; CDR2 reads YDEGEE. With 6 bases clipped from V and 3 bases from J, the junction kept 9 bases outside the gene matches. CDR3: CASIRRTSGHYEQYF. The DNA for the CDR3 is TGTGCCAGCATCCGGCGGACTAGCGGACACTACGAGCAGTACTTC.

The chain couples TRBV5-5 to TRBJ1-1; possibly TRBD1 for D (6 bases). CDR1 and CDR2 (germline): SGHKS, YYEKEE (reference sequence). V lost 9 bases and J 2 bases, leaving 14 bases between the germline ends. This CDR3 spans 13 amino acids. Written as DNA, the CDR3 is TGTGCCACCCGAAGGACAGCCAACACTGAAGCTTTCTTT. It yields the protein CATRRTANTEAFF.

The J gene is TRBJ2-1, the V gene TRBV7-9; D gene uncertain. Trimming cost V 2 bases and J 9 bases, with 14 bases left between them. CDR1 is SEHNR, CDR2 FQNEAQ, per germline (reference sequence). The CDR3 is made up of 14 amino acids. CDR3 loop: CASSLLNGRGEQFF. The CDR3 coding sequence is TGTGCCAGCAGCTTATTAAACGGCCGCGGTGAGCAGTTCTTC.

This clone was seen a handful of times. The chain joins TRBV27 to TRBJ2-5; 8 bases are a match to TRBD2. The CDR3 runs 14 residues. Germline V lookup: CDR1 MNHEY, CDR2 SMNVEV (reference sequence). Unmatched junction bases numbered 5, after V lost 3 bases and J lost 5 bases. CDR3 region: CASSFSGLGETQYF. CDR3 DNA: TGTGCCAGCAGTTTCTCGGGACTAGGGGAGACCCAGTACTTC.

This chain links TRBV28 with TRBJ2-7; no definite D call. The CDR3 loop spans 14 amino acids. V lost 6 bases and J 2 bases, leaving 14 bases between the germline ends. Germline values: CDR1 MDHEN, CDR2 SYDVKM. DNA of the CDR3: TGTGCCAGCAGGAGTTCTGGATCGACCTACGAGCAGTACTTC. This translates into CASRSSGSTYEQYF. Looking up the rest from reference TRBV28 and TRBJ2-7 gives the full variable domain: DVKVTQSSRYLVKRTGEKVFLECVQDMDHENMFWYRQDPGLGLRLIYFSYDVKMKEKGDIPEGYSVSREKKERFSLILESASTNQTSMYLCASRSSGSTYEQYFGPGTRLTVT.

The chain carries TRBV28 and TRBJ2-7; 13 bases are a match to TRBD2. Germline CDR1 reads MDHEN; CDR2 reads SYDVKM. This CDR3 has 18 residues. V gave up 6 bases and J gave up 6 bases; unmatched junction bases: 17. CDR3 loop: CASRPPGTSGNSGAEQYF. In DNA, the CDR3 is TGTGCCAGCAGACCCCCCGGGACTAGCGGGAACTCGGGGGCCGAGCAGTACTTC.

CDR3 sequence: CDQRGLSSYNEQFF. The DNA for the CDR3 is TGTGACCAGCGGGGACTAAGCTCCTACAATGAGCAGTTCTTC. The chain employs TRBV6-5 and TRBJ2-1; 7 positions agree with TRBD2. Germline V gives CDR1 MNHEY, CDR2 SVGAGI. CDR3 size: 14 residues.

The table lists this clone with a few counts. The same CDR3 can be traced to other DNA sequences in this sample. The chain links TRBV6-5 to TRBJ2-7; D unresolved. Trimming left V 2 bases short and J 4 bases short, with 3 bases between. The CDR3 loop spans 11 amino acids. Germline lookup yields CDR1 MNHEY and CDR2 SVGAGI. CDR3 DNA: TGTGCCAGCAGTTACAAGTACGAGCAGTACTTC. Amino acids: CASSYKYEQYF.

V gene TRBV19 combines with J gene TRBJ2-3; tentatively, D is TRBD2 (5 bases). Germline CDR1 is LNHDA and CDR2 is SQIVND (reference sequence). This CDR3 contains 14 residues. The germline V and J ends were trimmed by 9 bases and 3 bases, with 16 bases remaining between them. CDR3 in DNA: TGTGCCAGCAGGCGGGTTCTAGCAACAGATACGCAGTATTTT. As protein: CASRRVLATDTQYF.

This chain links TRBV14 with TRBJ2-7; the match to TRBD2 covers 10 bases. The length of the CDR3 is 19 residues. The germline V gene encodes CDR1 SGHDN and CDR2 FVKESK. The trim removed 2 bases at V and 0 bases at J, leaving 13 bases unmatched. The CDR3 loop is CASSQLYQTSGPSSYEQYF. For the CDR3, the DNA is TGTGCCAGCAGCCAACTTTACCAGACTAGCGGGCCCTCCTCCTACGAGCAGTACTTC.

This chain connects TRBV7-2 to TRBJ2-7, with D hard to call. Germline CDR1 SGHTA, CDR2 FQGNSA. Between the trimmed V and J ends, which lost 5 bases and 1 base, there was a span of 15 bases. The CDR3 sequence is 15 residues long. The CDR3 here is CASSSGVVISYEQYF. The CDR3 nucleotides are TGTGCCAGCAGCAGTGGGGTCGTGATATCCTACGAGCAGTACTTC. Together with reference TRBV7-2 and TRBJ2-7, the CDR3 gives the full variable domain: GAGVSQSPSNKVTEKGKDVELRCDPISGHTALYWYRQSLGQGLEFLIYFQGNSAPDKSGLPSDRFSAERTGGSVSTLTIQRTQQEDSAVYLCASSSGVVISYEQYFGPGTRLTVT.

The CDR3 nucleotides are TGCGCCAGCAGCCTAAGCGGGACGAACACCGGGGAGCTGTTTTTT. This translates into CASSLSGTNTGELFF. V is TRBV5-1 and J is TRBJ2-2; the match to TRBD2 covers 7 bases. The germline CDR1 and CDR2 sequences are SGHRS and YFSETQ. The CDR3 has 15 residues. J was trimmed by 0 bases and V by 4 bases; bases with no gene match: 3.

The rearrangement uses TRBV29-1 and TRBJ2-1; no clear D. Germline V gene lookup returns CDR1 SQVTM and CDR2 ANQGSEA. The CDR3 spans 11 residues. V shed 2 bases and J shed 5 bases, with 4 bases lying between them. CDR3 in DNA: TGCAGCGTTGAACCCCACAATGAGCAGTTCTTC. Translation gives CSVEPHNEQFF.

CDR3 nucleotide sequence: TGTGCCAGCAGTATAGGACTAGCTCCCTACAATGAGCAGTTCTTC. It yields the protein CASSIGLAPYNEQFF. V gene TRBV6-5 combines with J gene TRBJ2-1; 8 positions agree with TRBD2. CDR3 length: 15 amino acids. The V segment lost 5 bases and the J segment 2 bases; nucleotides outside the gene matches: 5. Germline CDR1 reads MNHEY; CDR2 reads SVGAGI.

This chain uses TRBV5-6 with TRBJ2-5; no firm D call. The CDR3 sequence is 15 residues long. Germline values: CDR1 SGHDT, CDR2 YYEEEE. Trimming removed 0 bases at V and 5 bases at J, with 14 bases between. CDR3 loop: CASSLGGPSMETQYF. Written as DNA, the CDR3 is TGTGCCAGCAGCTTGGGGGGTCCCTCGATGGAGACCCAGTACTTC.

V gene TRBV6-6 combines with J gene TRBJ2-2; D might be TRBD1 (5 bases). Trimming removed 0 bases from V and 7 bases from J, with 12 bases in between. Germline values: CDR1 MNHNY, CDR2 SVGAGI (reference sequence). The CDR3 covers 15 residues. CDR3 DNA sequence: TGTGCCAGCAGTTACTCGAGTCAAAGGGGCGGGGAGCTGTTTTTT. This codes for CASSYSSQRGGELFF.

This clone was picked up one time. The rearrangement joins TRBV14 to TRBJ2-5; D might be TRBD1 (6 bases). The V end was cut by 3 bases, the J end by 4 bases, with 18 bases between. CDR3 size: 16 residues. Germline CDR1 reads SGHDN; CDR2 reads FVKESK. The CDR3 bases are TGTGCCAGCAGCCAGCCGGGACACCGGAGGTTAGAGACCCAGTACTTC. It codes for CASSQPGHRRLETQYF. Filled out from reference TRBV14 and TRBJ2-5, the complete variable domain reads EAGVTQFPSHSVIEKGQTVTLRCDPISGHDNLYWYRRVMGKEIKFLLHFVKESKQDESGMPNNRFLAERTGGTYSTLKVQPAELEDSGVYFCASSQPGHRRLETQYFGPGTRLLVL.

This chain joins TRBV7-2 and TRBJ2-5; 8 positions match TRBD2. The ends lost 5 bases at V and 1 base at J; junction bases unmatched: 6. Germline V gene lookup returns CDR1 SGHTA and CDR2 FQGNSA. This CDR3 region has 15 residues. The CDR3 coding sequence is TGTGCCAGCAGCCCCCGGGCGGGAGGCCAAGAGACCCAGTACTTC. Its translation: CASSPRAGGQETQYF. Drawing the rest from reference TRBV7-2 and TRBJ2-5, the complete variable domain is GAGVSQSPSNKVTEKGKDVELRCDPISGHTALYWYRQSLGQGLEFLIYFQGNSAPDKSGLPSDRFSAERTGGSVSTLTIQRTQQEDSAVYLCASSPRAGGQETQYFGPGTRLLVL.

In regard to this clone: This sample also contains other DNA sequences that code for the same CDR3. CDR3 loop: CASSLEAGGPYEQYF. The CDR3 bases are TGCGCCAGCAGCTTGGAGGCGGGAGGACCCTACGAGCAGTACTTC. This rearrangement joins TRBV5-1 to TRBJ2-7; 8 bases agree with TRBD2. The trim removed 0 bases at V and 2 bases at J, leaving 4 bases unmatched. CDR3 size: 15 residues. Germline V gene lookup returns CDR1 SGHRS and CDR2 YFSETQ.

This rearrangement joins TRBV6-5 to TRBJ1-4; maybe TRBD1 (6 bases). This CDR3 spans 14 amino acids. Trimming took 4 bases from V and 8 from J, leaving 14 bases between them. Germline V CDR1 and CDR2: MNHEY, SVGAGI. The CDR3 region is CASSSPSRGEKLFF. The CDR3 region has the DNA TGTGCCAGCAGTTCTCCTTCGAGGGGGGAAAAACTGTTTTTT.

This chain connects TRBV28 to TRBJ1-1; 9 bases align to TRBD1. After removal of 3 bases from V and 5 bases from J, the junction contained 10 bases not matched to a gene. Germline V gene lookup returns CDR1 MDHEN and CDR2 SYDVKM. The CDR3 has 16 residues. As DNA, the CDR3 is TGTGCCAGCAGTTTCTTCGGGACAGGGCGAGGAACTGAAGCTTTCTTT. Its protein product is CASSFFGTGRGTEAFF.

Note on this clone: This CDR3 is also generated by other DNA sequences in the sample. V usage is TRBV27 and J usage is TRBJ1-5, with TRBD1 matching 10 bases. Germline-derived CDR1 and CDR2 are MNHEY and SMNVEV (reference sequence). The CDR3 length is 14 residues. V lost 5 bases and J lost 7; bases outside the gene matches: 5. CDR3 amino acids: CASSPDRGNQPQHF. CDR3 coding DNA: TGTGCCAGCAGTCCGGACAGGGGGAACCAGCCCCAGCATTTT.

The table lists this clone with a count of one. This chain joins TRBV29-1 and TRBJ2-3; 10 bases agree with TRBD1. With 3 bases clipped from V and 4 bases from J, the junction kept 7 bases outside the gene matches. CDR1 SQVTM and CDR2 ANQGSEA come from the germline V gene. The CDR3 extends over 15 amino acids. The CDR3 sequence is CSVDIGTGVPDTQYF. DNA of the CDR3: TGCAGCGTTGATATTGGGACAGGGGTCCCAGATACGCAGTATTTT.

This chain joins TRBV28 and TRBJ1-2; D gene uncertain. Trimming left V 6 bases short and J 8 bases short, with 16 bases between. The CDR3 sequence is 13 residues long. CDR1 MDHEN and CDR2 SYDVKM come from the germline V gene. CDR3 in amino acids: CASSPSFRLGYTF. CDR3 bases: TGTGCCAGCAGCCCCTCTTTTCGATTAGGCTACACCTTC.

The rearrangement links TRBV15 to TRBJ2-7; 16 nucleotides align to TRBD2. Germline V gene data show CDR1 as LNHNV and CDR2 as YYDKDF (reference sequence). The V segment lost 5 bases and the J segment 2 bases; nucleotides outside the gene matches: 6. The CDR3 loop spans 17 amino acids. The CDR3 coding sequence is TGTGCCACCAGCCCGGGGACTAGCGGGAGGGGGCCCTACGAGCAGTACTTC. Encoded protein: CATSPGTSGRGPYEQYF.

This chain links TRBV14 with TRBJ2-7, with 8 nucleotides matching TRBD2. The CDR3 is made up of 17 amino acids. The germline V gene encodes CDR1 SGHDN and CDR2 FVKESK. Trimming took 0 bases from V and 2 from J; bases not matched to a gene: 9. CDR3: CASSQDGRRLAPYEQYF. DNA for the CDR3: TGTGCCAGCAGCCAAGATGGAAGGAGACTAGCGCCCTACGAGCAGTACTTC.

The genes are TRBV14 and TRBJ2-7; 8 bases align to TRBD1. The germline CDR1 and CDR2 sequences are SGHDN and FVKESK. The CDR3 loop spans 15 amino acids. Trimming took 4 bases from V and 4 from J; bases not matched to a gene: 9. The CDR3 spells CASSRTGTGLYEQYF. Written as DNA, the CDR3 is TGTGCCAGCAGCCGCACCGGGACAGGACTTTACGAGCAGTACTTC. The full variable domain, with the rest looked up from reference TRBV14 and TRBJ2-7, is EAGVTQFPSHSVIEKGQTVTLRCDPISGHDNLYWYRRVMGKEIKFLLHFVKESKQDESGMPNNRFLAERTGGTYSTLKVQPAELEDSGVYFCASSRTGTGLYEQYFGPGTRLTVT.

The chain couples TRBV4-1 to TRBJ2-7, with D tentatively TRBD1 (10 bases). V lost 4 bases and J 8 bases, leaving 39 bases between the germline ends. Per germline, CDR1 MGHRA and CDR2 YSYEKL. The CDR3 is 21 amino acids. CDR3: CASSPRQGAKTSGSHPYQQYF. DNA for the CDR3: TGCGCCAGCAGCCCCAGACAGGGGGCCAAAACTAGCGGGTCCCACCCTTATCAGCAGTACTTC.